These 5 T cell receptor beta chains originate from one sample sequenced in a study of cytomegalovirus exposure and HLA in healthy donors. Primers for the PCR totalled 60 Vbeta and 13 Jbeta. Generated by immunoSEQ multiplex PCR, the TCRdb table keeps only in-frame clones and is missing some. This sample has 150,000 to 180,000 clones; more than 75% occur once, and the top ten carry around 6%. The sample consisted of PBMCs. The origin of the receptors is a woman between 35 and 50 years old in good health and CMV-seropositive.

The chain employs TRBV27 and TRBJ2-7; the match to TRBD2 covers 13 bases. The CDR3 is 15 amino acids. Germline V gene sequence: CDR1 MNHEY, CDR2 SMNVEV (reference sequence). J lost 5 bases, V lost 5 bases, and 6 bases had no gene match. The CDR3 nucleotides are TGTGCCAGCAGTCCAAGAGGACTAGCGGGAGACGAGCAGTACTTC. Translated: CASSPRGLAGDEQYF.

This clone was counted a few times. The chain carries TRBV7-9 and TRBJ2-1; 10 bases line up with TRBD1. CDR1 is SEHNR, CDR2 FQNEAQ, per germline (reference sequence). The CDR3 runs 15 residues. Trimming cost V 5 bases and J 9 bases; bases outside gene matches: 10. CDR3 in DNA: TGTGCCAGCAGCGTCGGGACAGGGGAAGTGGGTGAGCAGTTCTTC. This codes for CASSVGTGEVGEQFF.

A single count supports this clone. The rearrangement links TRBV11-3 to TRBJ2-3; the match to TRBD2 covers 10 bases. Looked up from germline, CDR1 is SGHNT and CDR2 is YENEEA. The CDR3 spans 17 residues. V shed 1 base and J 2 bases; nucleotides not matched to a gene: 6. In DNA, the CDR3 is TGTGCCAGCAGCTTAGCGTTAGCGGGAGGAGCCACAGATACGCAGTATTTT. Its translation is CASSLALAGGATDTQYF.

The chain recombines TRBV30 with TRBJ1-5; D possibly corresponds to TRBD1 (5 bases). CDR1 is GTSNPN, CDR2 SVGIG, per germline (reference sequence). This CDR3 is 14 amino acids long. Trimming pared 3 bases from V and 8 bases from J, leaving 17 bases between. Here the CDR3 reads CAWSWGGGGKPQHF. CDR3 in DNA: TGTGCCTGGAGCTGGGGGGGTGGGGGGAAGCCCCAGCATTTT.

The CDR3, as DNA: TGTGCCAGCAGCTTAGGGACACAGGGGTGGACGGAGACCCAGTACTTC. Its protein product is CASSLGTQGWTETQYF. The chain has TRBV7-9 and TRBJ2-5; 7 positions agree with TRBD1. This CDR3 has 16 residues. The germline CDR1 and CDR2 sequences are SEHNR and FQNEAQ (reference sequence). The V segment lost 1 base and the J segment 5 bases; nucleotides outside the gene matches: 10.